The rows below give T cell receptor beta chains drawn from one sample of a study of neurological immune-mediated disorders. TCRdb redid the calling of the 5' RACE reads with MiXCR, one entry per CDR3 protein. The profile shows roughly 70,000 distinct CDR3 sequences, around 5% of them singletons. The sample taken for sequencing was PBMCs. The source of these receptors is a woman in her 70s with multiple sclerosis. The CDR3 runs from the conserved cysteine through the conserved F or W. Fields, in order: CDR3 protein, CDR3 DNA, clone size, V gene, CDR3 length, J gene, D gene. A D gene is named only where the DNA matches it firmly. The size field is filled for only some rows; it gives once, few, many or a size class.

CASSRGGTGSDTQYF	TGTGCCAGCAGTCGGGGCGGGACGGGGTCAGATACGCAGTATTTT	many	TRBV12-3/TRBV12-4	15	TRBJ2-3	.
CASSLYPRRNNQPQHF	TGTGCCAGCAGTTTATATCCCAGAAGGAACAATCAGCCCCAGCATTTT	few	TRBV27	16	TRBJ1-5	.
CSARAEPGVGNQPQHF	TGCAGTGCTAGGGCGGAACCGGGAGTAGGCAATCAGCCCCAGCATTTT	many	TRBV20-1	16	TRBJ1-5	.
CASSEGQGPAYEQFF	TGCGCCAGCAGCGAGGGACAGGGGCCTGCTTATGAGCAGTTCTTC	many	TRBV5-1	15	TRBJ2-1	TRBD1
CASSLNRGQETQYF	TGTGCCAGCAGCTTAAACAGGGGGCAAGAGACCCAGTACTTC	many	TRBV7-2	14	TRBJ2-5	TRBD1
CASSYGGILPYEQYF	TGTGCCAGCAGTTACGGAGGGATTCTCCCCTACGAGCAGTACTTC	many	TRBV6-2/TRBV6-3	15	TRBJ2-7	.
CASSLSLGIGEQYF	TGTGCCAGCAGTTTATCCCTAGGGATTGGGGAGCAGTACTTC	many	TRBV27	14	TRBJ2-7	.
CAGGDQRPSYNEQFF	TGTGCCGGAGGGGACCAACGTCCCTCCTACAATGAGCAGTTCTTC	.	TRBV2	15	TRBJ2-1	.
CASSSGPTVGEQYF	TGCGCCAGCAGCTCGGGACCTACGGTGGGCGAGCAGTACTTC	few	TRBV5-1	14	TRBJ2-7	.
CASSLDSGRIYNEQFF	TGTGCCAGCAGCTTGGATAGCGGGAGGATATACAATGAGCAGTTCTTC	many	TRBV5-6	16	TRBJ2-1	TRBD2